The 14 T cell receptor beta chains given below trace back to one sample, sequenced in a study of cytomegalovirus exposure and HLA in healthy donors. Generated by immunoSEQ multiplex PCR, the TCRdb table keeps only in-frame clones and is missing some. The sample shows some 140,000 clones, 70% to 90% of them seen only once. The specimen was PBMCs. All receptors come from a woman aged 30 to 39 in good health and CMV-seronegative.

The rearrangement uses TRBV5-5 and TRBJ2-7; D call uncertain. V gave up 1 base and J gave up 4 bases, with 12 bases separating them. Germline-derived CDR1 and CDR2 are SGHKS and YYEKEE (reference sequence). The CDR3 is made up of 14 amino acids. CDR3 sequence reads: CASSLTHSSYEQYF. The CDR3 DNA is TGTGCCAGCAGCTTGACGCATAGTTCTTACGAGCAGTACTTC.

This chain joins TRBV28 and TRBJ1-4; TRBD1 is a possible D gene (6 bases). Deletions cut 5 bases from V and 4 bases from J, with 14 bases between. Germline V gene data show CDR1 as MDHEN and CDR2 as SYDVKM. The CDR3 has 15 amino acids. CDR3 sequence reads: CASSATGFGNEKLFF. The CDR3, as DNA: TGTGCCAGCAGTGCTACAGGGTTTGGTAATGAAAAACTGTTTTTT.

The V gene is TRBV5-5, the J gene TRBJ2-7, with TRBD2 identical over 7 bases. The CDR3 runs to 14 residues. Germline CDR1 is SGHKS and CDR2 is YYEKEE (reference sequence). Trimming removed 2 bases from V and 6 bases from J; junction bases left unmatched: 8. CDR3 in DNA: TGTGCCAGCAGCTTTGACGGGGGGTATGGCGAGCAGTACTTC. Translating it yields CASSFDGGYGEQYF.

The chain carries TRBV4-1 and TRBJ2-6, with D unclear. This CDR3 has 13 amino acids. V was trimmed by 6 bases and J by 4 bases, leaving 7 bases between them. In germline, CDR1 is MGHRA, CDR2 YSYEKL. The CDR3 bases are TGCGCCAGCAGGCGACTGGGGGCCAACGTCCTGACTTTC. Amino acid sequence: CASRRLGANVLTF.

This sequence joins TRBV12-5 and TRBJ2-7; D gene uncertain. This CDR3 has 12 amino acids. Germline V gene sequence: CDR1 LGHNT, CDR2 FRNRAP. V dropped 7 bases and J dropped 3 bases, with 10 bases sitting between them. In DNA, the CDR3 is TGTGCTAGTGCCCTAAATGACTACGAGCAGTACTTC. As protein: CASALNDYEQYF.

For the CDR3, the DNA is TGTGCCAGTAGTATTACAACCGGCCGGGGCTATGGCTACACCTTC. Amino acids: CASSITTGRGYGYTF. The chain has TRBV19 and TRBJ1-2, with no clear D. CDR1 and CDR2 (germline): LNHDA, SQIVND (reference sequence). V dropped 3 bases and J dropped 4 bases, with 15 bases sitting between them. The CDR3 runs to 15 residues.

V and J are TRBV7-2 and TRBJ1-2; D gene unclear. Trimming shortened V by 1 base and J by 7 bases, and 7 bases separated the two germline ends. Germline CDR1 and CDR2: SGHTA and FQGNSA. The CDR3 runs to 12 residues. CDR3 coding DNA: TGTGCCAGCAGCTTAGGCGATCTTGGCTACACCTTC. Its protein is CASSLGDLGYTF.

J is TRBJ1-6 and V is TRBV5-1; 9 bases fit TRBD1. Germline CDR1 is SGHRS and CDR2 is YFSETQ. The CDR3 has 15 residues. The junction had 9 bases not matched to a gene; V was cut back by 4 bases and J by 10 bases. The CDR3, as DNA: TGCGCCAGCAGCCTGACGGGACAGGGTGGCTCACCCCTCCACTTT. This gives the protein CASSLTGQGGSPLHF.

The rearrangement uses TRBV28 and TRBJ2-7, with 9 nucleotides matching TRBD1. This CDR3 region has 15 residues. Per germline, CDR1 MDHEN and CDR2 SYDVKM. The junction had 7 bases not matched to a gene; V was cut back by 2 bases and J by 5 bases. CDR3 in DNA: TGTGCCAGCAGTTTAGAAGGGACAGGGCTCAACGAGCAGTACTTC. Its translation is CASSLEGTGLNEQYF.

The V and J genes are TRBV7-9 and TRBJ1-1, with 10 positions matching TRBD1. With V trimmed by 5 bases and J by 5 bases, 14 bases remained unmatched. The CDR3 length is 17 residues. CDR1 is SEHNR and CDR2 is FQNEAQ in the germline V gene (reference sequence). The CDR3: CASSHGQGVGGGTEAFF. Here the CDR3 DNA reads TGTGCCAGCAGCCACGGACAGGGGGTGGGAGGGGGGACTGAAGCTTTCTTT.

In this sample, this clone turned up once. J is TRBJ2-5 and V is TRBV29-1; D unclear. Germline V CDR1 and CDR2: SQVTM, ANQGSEA. The V gene lost 6 bases and the J gene lost 5 bases, with 16 bases spanning the gap. This CDR3 is 13 amino acids long. Written as DNA, the CDR3 is TGCAGCGTGAAAACACAGCCCTCCGAGACCCAGTACTTC. This gives the protein CSVKTQPSETQYF.

The V gene is TRBV6-5, the J gene TRBJ1-2, with D possibly matching TRBD1 (6 bases). With 6 bases removed from V and 1 base from J, the gap between germline ends came to 9 bases. In germline, CDR1 is MNHEY, CDR2 SVGAGI. The CDR3 sequence is 13 residues long. The DNA of the CDR3 is TGTGCCAGCAGACACAGGGATAACTATGGCTACACCTTC. It codes for CASRHRDNYGYTF.

This chain connects TRBV5-1 to TRBJ2-1; 9 bases agree with TRBD1. Looked up from germline, CDR1 is SGHRS and CDR2 is YFSETQ. This CDR3 contains 16 residues. V shed 4 bases and J 6 bases; nucleotides not matched to a gene: 11. The CDR3 reads CASSRDRVVFANEQFF. The CDR3, as DNA: TGCGCCAGCAGCAGGGACAGGGTGGTTTTTGCCAATGAGCAGTTCTTC.

The chain is built from TRBV30 and TRBJ1-5; D is uncertain. V lost 1 base and J lost 7, with 11 bases in between. The CDR3 runs to 13 residues. In germline, CDR1 is GTSNPN, CDR2 SVGIG (reference sequence). CDR3 amino acids: CAWSAGVMQPQHF. The DNA of the CDR3 is TGTGCCTGGAGTGCCGGGGTTATGCAGCCCCAGCATTTT.